The present entry profiles one T cell receptor (beta chain) with its context. This record belongs to a study of blood T cell repertoires in COVID-19. Study context: The analysed material was cDNA or gDNA that came from T cells, B-cell-depleted T cells, or PBMCs.

CDR1 and CDR2 from the germline V gene are MNHEY and SVGEGT. This CDR3 has 14 residues. V shed 6 bases and J 3 bases; nucleotides not matched to a gene: 8. Per the study methods: Cell counts per sample came from amplifying reference gene primers. The table came from immunoSEQ multiplex PCR; TCRdb's copy has only in-frame clones and leaves some out. Clone size and V and J calls were adopted from that table, with D and trimming inferred from the DNA. The profile shows 330,000 or so clones, roughly 87% of them singletons. J is TRBJ2-7 and V is TRBV6-2 or TRBV6-3, with 7 bases fitting TRBD1. Sequenced material: peripheral blood. This receptor was identified in a man aged 30 to 39 with COVID-19, enrolled during active disease. CDR3 nucleotides: TGTGCCAGCAGATACGGACAGGTTAACTACGAGCAGTACTTC. Its protein product is CASRYGQVNYEQYF.